This passage covers 3 T cell receptor beta chains from one sample sequenced in a study of beta chain features in type 1 diabetes. The investigators reverse transcribed all of the isolated RNA, so they sequenced expressed TCRB transcripts. Sequenced by immunoSEQ multiplex PCR; TCRdb stores in-frame clones only, minus some. The sample holds more than 150,000 clones, approximately 13% seen once. The sequenced sample consisted of central memory CD4+ T cells from blood. Receptors originate from a woman aged 18-30 years in good health.

This clone showed up just a few times. The V call is TRBV19, the J call TRBJ2-3; D is undetermined. V lost 5 bases and J lost 2, with 8 bases in between. CDR1 and CDR2 (germline): LNHDA, SQIVND (reference sequence). CDR3 length: 13 residues. Written as DNA, the CDR3 is TGTGCCAGTAGTCCCAGGTACACAGATACGCAGTATTTT. Its translation is CASSPRYTDTQYF.

The V gene is TRBV19, the J gene TRBJ2-1, with D possibly matching TRBD2 (6 bases). The V and J ends lost 7 bases and 5 bases respectively, with 21 bases between them. The CDR3 contains 16 residues. Germline loops: CDR1 LNHDA, CDR2 SQIVND (reference sequence). The CDR3 loop reads CASTTFPGTVDNEQFF. DNA for the CDR3: TGTGCCAGTACCACCTTTCCCGGGACTGTAGACAATGAGCAGTTCTTC.

This clone has only a few counts. The DNA of the CDR3 is TGTGCCTGGAATGGCGGACCGGGAGAGCAGTACTTC. Residues: CAWNGGPGEQYF. V gene TRBV30 combines with J gene TRBJ2-7; maybe TRBD2 (5 bases). The CDR3 runs to 12 residues. The V end was cut by 4 bases, the J end by 7 bases, with 14 bases between. Germline V lookup: CDR1 GTSNPN, CDR2 SVGIG (reference sequence). The variable domain in full, with the rest retrieved from reference TRBV30 and TRBJ2-7, is SQTIHQWPATLVQPVGSPLSLECTVEGTSNPNLYWYRQAAGRGLQLLFYSVGIGQISSEVPQNLSASRPQDRQFILSSKKLLLSDSGFYLCAWNGGPGEQYFGPGTRLTVT.